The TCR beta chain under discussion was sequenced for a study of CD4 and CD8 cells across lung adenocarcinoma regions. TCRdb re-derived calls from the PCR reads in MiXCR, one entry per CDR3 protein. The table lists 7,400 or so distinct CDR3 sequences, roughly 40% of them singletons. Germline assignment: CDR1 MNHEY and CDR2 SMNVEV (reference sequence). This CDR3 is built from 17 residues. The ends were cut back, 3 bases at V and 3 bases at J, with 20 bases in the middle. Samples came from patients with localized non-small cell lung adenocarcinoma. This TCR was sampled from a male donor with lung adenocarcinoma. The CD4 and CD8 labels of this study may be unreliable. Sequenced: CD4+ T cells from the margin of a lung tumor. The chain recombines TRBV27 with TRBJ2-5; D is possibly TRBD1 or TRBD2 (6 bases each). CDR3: CASSLGPGGLGEETQYF. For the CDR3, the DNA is TGTGCCAGCAGTTTGGGCCCTGGGGGGCTTGGCGAAGAGACCCAGTACTTC.